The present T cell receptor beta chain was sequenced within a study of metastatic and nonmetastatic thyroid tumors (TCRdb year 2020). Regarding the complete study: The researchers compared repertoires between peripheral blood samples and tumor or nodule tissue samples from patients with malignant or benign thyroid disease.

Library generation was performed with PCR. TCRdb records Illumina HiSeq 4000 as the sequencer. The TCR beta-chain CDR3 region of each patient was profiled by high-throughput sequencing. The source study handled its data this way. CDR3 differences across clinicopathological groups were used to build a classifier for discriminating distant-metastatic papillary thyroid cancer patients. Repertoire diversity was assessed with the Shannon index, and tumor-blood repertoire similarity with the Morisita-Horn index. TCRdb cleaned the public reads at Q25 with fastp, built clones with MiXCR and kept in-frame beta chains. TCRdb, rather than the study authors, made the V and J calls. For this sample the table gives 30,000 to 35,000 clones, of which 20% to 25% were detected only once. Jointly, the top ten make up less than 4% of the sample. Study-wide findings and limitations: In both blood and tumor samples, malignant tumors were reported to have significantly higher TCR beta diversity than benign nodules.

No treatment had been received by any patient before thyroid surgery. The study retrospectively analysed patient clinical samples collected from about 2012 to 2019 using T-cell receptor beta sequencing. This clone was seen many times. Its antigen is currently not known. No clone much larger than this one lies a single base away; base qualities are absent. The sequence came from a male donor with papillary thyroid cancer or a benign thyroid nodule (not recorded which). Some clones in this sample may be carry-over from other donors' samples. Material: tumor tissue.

The bases are TGTGCCAGCAGCTTAACACCCGGCGGGGGAAAATACACTGAAGCTTTCTTT. The translation is CASSLTPGGGKYTEAFF. The V and J segments used are TRBV11-1 and TRBJ1-1; TRBD1 is possibly the D segment (5 matching bases). V is pared back by 2 bases and J by 3 bases, with 19 bases lying between the germline termini. The germline V gene (reference sequence) provides CDR1 SGHAT and CDR2 FQDESV. CDR3 length: 17 amino acids, cysteine to phenylalanine. Just CDR3 DNA is preserved here, 51 bases in frame from base 1.